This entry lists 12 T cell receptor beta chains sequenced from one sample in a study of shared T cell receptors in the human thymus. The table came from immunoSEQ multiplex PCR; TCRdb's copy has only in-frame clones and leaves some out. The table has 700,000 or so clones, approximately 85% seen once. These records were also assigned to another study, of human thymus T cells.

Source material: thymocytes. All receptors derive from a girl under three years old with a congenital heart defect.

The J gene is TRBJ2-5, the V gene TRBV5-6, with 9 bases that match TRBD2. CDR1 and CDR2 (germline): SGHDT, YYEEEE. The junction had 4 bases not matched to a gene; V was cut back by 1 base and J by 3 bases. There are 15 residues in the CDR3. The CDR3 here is CASSLRASGKETQYF. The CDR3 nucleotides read TGTGCCAGCAGCTTGCGGGCTAGCGGGAAAGAGACCCAGTACTTC.

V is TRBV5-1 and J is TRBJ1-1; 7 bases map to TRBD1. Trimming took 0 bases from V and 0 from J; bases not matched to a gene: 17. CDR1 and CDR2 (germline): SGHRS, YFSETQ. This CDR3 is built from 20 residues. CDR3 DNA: TGCGCCAGCAGCTTGGATTTAAGGAGGGGGCGACCACCTTTGAACACTGAAGCTTTCTTT. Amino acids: CASSLDLRRGRPPLNTEAFF.

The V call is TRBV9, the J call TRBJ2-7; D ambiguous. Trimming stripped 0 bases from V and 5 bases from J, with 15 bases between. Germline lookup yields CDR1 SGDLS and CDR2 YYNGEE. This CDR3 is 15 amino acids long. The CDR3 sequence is CASSVAGFKTDEQYF. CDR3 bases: TGTGCCAGCAGCGTAGCAGGCTTTAAGACCGACGAGCAGTACTTC.

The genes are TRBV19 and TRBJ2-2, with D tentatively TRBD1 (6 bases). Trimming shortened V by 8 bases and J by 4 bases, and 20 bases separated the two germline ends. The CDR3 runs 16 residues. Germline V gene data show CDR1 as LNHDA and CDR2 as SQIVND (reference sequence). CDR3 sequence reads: CASRRVRDKVTGELFF. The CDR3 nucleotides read TGTGCCAGTCGCCGGGTAAGGGACAAGGTCACCGGGGAGCTGTTTTTT.

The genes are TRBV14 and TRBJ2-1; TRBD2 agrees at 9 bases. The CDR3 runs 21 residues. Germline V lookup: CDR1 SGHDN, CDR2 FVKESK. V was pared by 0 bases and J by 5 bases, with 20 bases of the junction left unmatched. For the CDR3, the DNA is TGTGCCAGCAGCCAAGACTGCCCTCCTTTTGGGAGCGGGGGGAAGGACAATGAGCAGTTCTTC. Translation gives CASSQDCPPFGSGGKDNEQFF.

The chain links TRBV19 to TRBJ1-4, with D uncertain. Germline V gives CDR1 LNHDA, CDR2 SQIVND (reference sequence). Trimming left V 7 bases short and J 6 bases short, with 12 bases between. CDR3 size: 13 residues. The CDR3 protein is CASIRSEDEKLFF. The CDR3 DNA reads TGTGCCAGTATACGCTCAGAGGATGAAAAACTGTTTTTT.

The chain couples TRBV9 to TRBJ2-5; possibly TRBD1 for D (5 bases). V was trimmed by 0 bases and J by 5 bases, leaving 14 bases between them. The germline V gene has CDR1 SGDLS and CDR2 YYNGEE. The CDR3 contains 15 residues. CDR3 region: CASSVDIWGAETQYF. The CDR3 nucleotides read TGTGCCAGCAGCGTAGATATTTGGGGCGCGGAGACCCAGTACTTC.

In DNA, the CDR3 is TGCGCCAGCAGCCAAGTGCAGGGGGAAACTGAAGCTTTCTTT. Its protein is CASSQVQGETEAFF. The gene calls are TRBV4-3 and TRBJ1-1; 7 bases are a match to TRBD1. Trimming took 1 base from V and 5 from J; bases not matched to a gene: 4. Germline CDR1 and CDR2: LGHNA and YSLEER. The CDR3 runs 14 residues.

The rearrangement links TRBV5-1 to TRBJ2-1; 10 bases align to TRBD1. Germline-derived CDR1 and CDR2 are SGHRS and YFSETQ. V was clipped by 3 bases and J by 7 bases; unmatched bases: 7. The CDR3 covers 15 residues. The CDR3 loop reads CASSSGTGEGNEQFF. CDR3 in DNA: TGCGCCAGCAGCTCGGGGACAGGGGAGGGTAATGAGCAGTTCTTC.

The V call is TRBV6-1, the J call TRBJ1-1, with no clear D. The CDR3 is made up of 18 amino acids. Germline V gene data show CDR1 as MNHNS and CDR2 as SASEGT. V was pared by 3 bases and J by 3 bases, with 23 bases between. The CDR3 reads CASSESLQRPAEDTEAFF. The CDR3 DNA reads TGTGCCAGCAGTGAGTCACTTCAAAGACCGGCCGAGGACACTGAAGCTTTCTTT.

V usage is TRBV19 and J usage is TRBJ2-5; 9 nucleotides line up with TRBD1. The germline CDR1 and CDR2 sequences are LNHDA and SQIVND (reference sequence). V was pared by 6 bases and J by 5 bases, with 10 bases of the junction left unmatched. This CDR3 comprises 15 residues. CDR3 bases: TGTGCCAGTAGGGGACAGGGCGCCGGGGTGGAGACCCAGTACTTC. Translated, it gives CASRGQGAGVETQYF. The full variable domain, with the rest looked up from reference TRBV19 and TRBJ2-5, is DGGITQSPKYLFRKEGQNVTLSCEQNLNHDAMYWYRQDPGQGLRLIYYSQIVNDFQKGDIAEGYSVSREKKESFPLTVTSAQKNPTAFYLCASRGQGAGVETQYFGPGTRLLVL.

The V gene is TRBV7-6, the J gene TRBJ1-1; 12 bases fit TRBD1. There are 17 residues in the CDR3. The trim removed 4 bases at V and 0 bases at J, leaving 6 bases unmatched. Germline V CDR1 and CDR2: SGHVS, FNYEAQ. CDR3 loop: CASSSGTGGTMNTEAFF. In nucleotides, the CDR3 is TGTGCCAGCAGCTCTGGGACAGGGGGCACCATGAACACTGAAGCTTTCTTT.